This T cell receptor (beta chain) is from a study of T cell responses to AZD1222 COVID-19 vaccine. The CDR3 contains 14 residues. Trimming cost V 3 bases and J 9 bases; bases outside gene matches: 6. Germline V CDR1 and CDR2: SGHTA, FQGNSA. Method: immunoSEQ multiplex PCR; TCRdb's copy keeps in-frame clones and lacks some. Of over 80,000 clones in the sample, 85% to 90% were seen once. The TCR was taken from an adult in good health. This material consisted of peripheral blood, taken on day 0 of AZD1222 vaccination. The V gene is TRBV7-2, the J gene TRBJ2-1, with 9 nucleotides matching TRBD2. The CDR3 DNA is TGTGCCAGCAGCTTGGCGGGGGGGGAGAGTGAGCAGTTCTTC. It is translated as CASSLAGGESEQFF.